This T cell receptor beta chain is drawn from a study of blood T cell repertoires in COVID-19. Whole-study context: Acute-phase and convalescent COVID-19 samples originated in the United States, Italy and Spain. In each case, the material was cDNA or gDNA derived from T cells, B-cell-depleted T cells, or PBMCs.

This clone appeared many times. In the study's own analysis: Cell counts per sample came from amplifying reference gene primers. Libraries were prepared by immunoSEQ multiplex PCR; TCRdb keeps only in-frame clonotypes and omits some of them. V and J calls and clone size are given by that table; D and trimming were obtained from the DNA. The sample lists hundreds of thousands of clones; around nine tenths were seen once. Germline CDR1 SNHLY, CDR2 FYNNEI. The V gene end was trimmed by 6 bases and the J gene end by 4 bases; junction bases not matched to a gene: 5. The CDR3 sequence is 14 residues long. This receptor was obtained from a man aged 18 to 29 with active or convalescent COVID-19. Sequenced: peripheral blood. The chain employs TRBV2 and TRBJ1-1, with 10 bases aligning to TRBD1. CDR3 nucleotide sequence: TGTGCCAGCAGGGGGACAGGGGCGGGCACTGAAGCTTTCTTT. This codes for CASRGTGAGTEAFF.